This T cell receptor beta chain was documented in a study of cytomegalovirus exposure and HLA in healthy donors. Germline CDR1 is SGDLS and CDR2 is YYNGEE. V gave up 0 bases and J gave up 2 bases; unmatched junction bases: 8. The CDR3 has 16 residues. TCRdb's table, derived via immunoSEQ multiplex PCR, lists solely in-frame clones and lacks some. The profile covers approximately 220,000 clones, with about 93% appearing a single time and 0.8% to 1.2% taken by the ten largest. The rearrangement joins TRBV9 to TRBJ2-7, with 7 bases lining up with TRBD1. This sequence was found in a woman aged 18-29 years in good health and CMV-seronegative. Sequenced: PBMCs. CDR3 loop: CASSVATGILTYEQYF. The CDR3, as DNA: TGTGCCAGCAGCGTAGCGACAGGGATCTTAACCTACGAGCAGTACTTC.